The 27 T cell receptor beta chains below were found in one sample sequenced in a study of PD-1 blockade in mismatch repair-deficient tumors. Sequenced by immunoSEQ multiplex PCR; TCRdb stores in-frame clones only, minus some. Of around 100,000 clones in the sample, over 60% were seen once. Sequences were derived from peripheral blood, sampled approximately 60 weeks after starting pembrolizumab. These TCRs come from an adult with mismatch repair-deficient cancer.

The gene calls are TRBV23-1 and TRBJ2-3; 8 bases fit TRBD2. TRBV23-1 is recorded as an ORF, its role being uncertain. The V segment lost 8 bases and the J segment 4 bases; nucleotides outside the gene matches: 11. The length of the CDR3 is 15 residues. The CDR3 loop is CASGVSGNQSDTQYF. The CDR3 bases are TGCGCCAGCGGCGTTAGCGGGAATCAGTCAGATACGCAGTATTTT.

This chain uses TRBV6-1 with TRBJ2-3; D is possibly TRBD1 or TRBD2 (5 bases each). Germline CDR1 is MNHNS and CDR2 is SASEGT. V was cut by 7 bases and J by 2 bases, with 13 bases left in between. The CDR3 spans 14 residues. CDR3 loop: CASNGGAATDTQYF. The CDR3 nucleotides read TGTGCCAGCAATGGGGGAGCCGCCACAGATACGCAGTATTTT.

This clone has a handful of counts. The chain recombines TRBV19 with TRBJ1-5; 9 nucleotides match TRBD1. Germline loops: CDR1 LNHDA, CDR2 SQIVND (reference sequence). With 6 bases clipped from V and 1 base from J, the junction kept 4 bases outside the gene matches. The CDR3 spans 15 residues. The CDR3: CASRATGGSNQPQHF. CDR3 nucleotides: TGTGCCAGTAGGGCGACAGGGGGAAGCAATCAGCCCCAGCATTTT.

The genes are TRBV30 and TRBJ1-2; D remains ambiguous. CDR3 length: 14 amino acids. Between the trimmed V and J ends, which lost 3 bases and 0 bases, there was a span of 11 bases. Germline V gives CDR1 GTSNPN, CDR2 SVGIG (reference sequence). As DNA, the CDR3 is TGTGCCTGGAGATTAGTAGGGACTAACTATGGCTACACCTTC. It codes for CAWRLVGTNYGYTF.

V is TRBV11-2 and J is TRBJ2-7; 8 nucleotides match TRBD1. The CDR3 runs 13 residues. V gave up 7 bases and J gave up 5 bases; unmatched junction bases: 7. CDR1 is SGHAT, CDR2 FQNNGV, per germline. The CDR3 DNA reads as TGTGCCAGCAACGATGACAGGGGACACGAGCAGTACTTC. It translates to CASNDDRGHEQYF.

V gene TRBV7-3 combines with J gene TRBJ2-1; TRBD2 agrees at 12 bases. With V trimmed by 5 bases and J by 4 bases, 3 bases remained unmatched. This CDR3 has 15 amino acids. CDR1 is SGHTA, CDR2 FQGTGA, per germline. DNA of the CDR3: TGTGCCAGCAGCCTGACTAGCGGGAGATACAATGAGCAGTTCTTC. This translates into CASSLTSGRYNEQFF.

V is TRBV29-1 and J is TRBJ2-3; the D is unclear. This CDR3 spans 14 amino acids. V dropped 8 bases and J dropped 5 bases, with 20 bases sitting between them. Germline CDR1 SQVTM, CDR2 ANQGSEA. The CDR3 DNA reads as TGCAGCCTGAGGCCTGGGGATGTTTTAGATACGCAGTATTTT. It specifies CSLRPGDVLDTQYF.

This clone was picked up one time. This chain links TRBV18 with TRBJ1-4, with a tentative D call TRBD1 (6 bases). The CDR3 has 11 residues. V dropped 1 base and J dropped 12 bases, with 6 bases sitting between them. Germline V gives CDR1 KGHSH, CDR2 LQKENI. The CDR3 DNA sequence: TGTGCCAGCTCACCACGGACAGAACTGTTTTTT. Translated: CASSPRTELFF. The full variable domain, its missing parts supplied by reference TRBV18 and TRBJ1-4, is NAGVMQNPRHLVRRRGQEARLRCSPMKGHSHVYWYRQLPEEGLKFMVYLQKENIIDESGMPKERFSAEFPKEGPSILRIQQVVRGDSAAYFCASSPRTELFFGSGTQLSVL.

This clone turned up a few times. The chain recombines TRBV9 with TRBJ1-1, with TRBD1 identical over 7 bases. Trimming took 3 bases from V and 3 from J; bases not matched to a gene: 2. The CDR3 runs 13 residues. Germline CDR1 SGDLS, CDR2 YYNGEE. In DNA form, the CDR3 reads TGTGCCAGCAGCGGACAGGGTTACACTGAAGCTTTCTTT. It encodes CASSGQGYTEAFF.

The CDR3 coding sequence is TGTGCCAGCAGCCAAACCCAAGTCGGTGGCTACACCTTC. It specifies CASSQTQVGGYTF. The rearrangement uses TRBV5-4 and TRBJ1-2, with D hard to call. The CDR3 sequence is 13 residues long. Germline V gene lookup returns CDR1 SGHNT and CDR2 YYREEE (reference sequence). The V end was cut by 4 bases, the J end by 7 bases, with 14 bases between.

This sequence joins TRBV10-3 and TRBJ2-5, with 13 bases that match TRBD2. The CDR3 length is 19 residues. Losses at the gene ends were 0 bases for V and 2 bases for J; bases not matched to a gene: 9. CDR1 and CDR2 (germline): ENHRY, SYGVKD. The chain's CDR3 is CAISESAPTSGRLQETQYF. The DNA for the CDR3 is TGTGCCATCAGTGAGTCTGCCCCGACTAGCGGGAGGCTGCAAGAGACCCAGTACTTC.

This rearrangement joins TRBV7-8 to TRBJ2-1, with TRBD2 matching over 14 bases. Trimming cost V 4 bases and J 6 bases; bases outside gene matches: 2. The CDR3 consists of 15 residues. CDR1 and CDR2 (germline): SGHVS, FQNEAQ. CDR3 amino acids: CASSSTSGRANEQFF. CDR3 in DNA: TGTGCCAGCAGCTCGACTAGCGGGAGGGCCAATGAGCAGTTCTTC.

The chain has TRBV29-1 and TRBJ2-7, with a tentative D call TRBD1 (5 bases). The CDR3 has 12 residues. The germline CDR1 and CDR2 sequences are SQVTM and ANQGSEA. V lost 7 bases and J 2 bases, leaving 12 bases between the germline ends. CDR3 sequence reads: CSAGAGTYEQYF. DNA for the CDR3: TGCAGCGCTGGGGCAGGGACCTACGAGCAGTACTTC.

V is TRBV7-9 and J is TRBJ2-5; D could derive from TRBD1 or TRBD2 (6 bases each). CDR1 SEHNR and CDR2 FQNEAQ come from the germline V gene (reference sequence). The CDR3 spans 16 residues. V lost 1 base and J 5 bases, leaving 17 bases between the germline ends. As DNA, the CDR3 is TGTGCCAGCAGCTTAGTTTGGGAGGCAGGGGAGGAGACCCAGTACTTC. It codes for CASSLVWEAGEETQYF.

The chain joins TRBV5-1 to TRBJ1-2, with D uncertain. Germline-derived CDR1 and CDR2 are SGHRS and YFSETQ. The CDR3 covers 14 residues. V lost 0 bases, J lost 1 base, and 7 bases lay in between. CDR3 DNA sequence: TGCGCCAGCAGCTTGGAACCAGATAACTATGGCTACACCTTC. Translation gives CASSLEPDNYGYTF.

The chain uses TRBV25-1 and TRBJ2-2; 11 bases match TRBD2. The CDR3 is 13 amino acids. The junction had 1 base not matched to a gene; V was cut back by 6 bases and J by 7 bases. Looked up from germline, CDR1 is MGHDK and CDR2 is SYGVNS. CDR3 loop: CASRLAGGGELFF. The CDR3 DNA sequence: TGTGCCAGCAGGCTAGCGGGAGGCGGGGAGCTGTTTTTT.

V usage is TRBV25-1 and J usage is TRBJ1-2; D is possibly TRBD1 (6 bases). Deletions cut 8 bases from V and 4 bases from J, with 17 bases between. The germline V gene has CDR1 MGHDK and CDR2 SYGVNS. There are 14 residues in the CDR3. CDR3 bases: TGTGCCAGCTGTTGTTCAGGGGTGGCCTATGGCTACACCTTC. The encoded protein is CASCCSGVAYGYTF.

V usage is TRBV7-2 and J usage is TRBJ2-1; 8 nucleotides match TRBD2. The junction had 14 bases not matched to a gene; V was cut back by 7 bases and J by 6 bases. The CDR3 totals 16 residues. Germline V gene lookup returns CDR1 SGHTA and CDR2 FQGNSA. In nucleotides, the CDR3 is TGTGCCAGCACTTATGTACTAGCGGTGATCCCCAATGAGCAGTTCTTC. This encodes CASTYVLAVIPNEQFF.

The chain links TRBV27 to TRBJ2-7; 8 nucleotides align to TRBD1. The CDR3 consists of 15 residues. The V gene end was trimmed by 6 bases and the J gene end by 4 bases; junction bases not matched to a gene: 11. Germline CDR1 and CDR2: MNHEY and SMNVEV (reference sequence). CDR3: CASRQGATQYYEQYF. CDR3 DNA sequence: TGTGCCAGCAGGCAGGGGGCGACCCAGTATTACGAGCAGTACTTC.

Concerning this clone: Other DNA sequences in this sample translate to the same CDR3. The chain recombines TRBV5-1 with TRBJ2-1; 7 nucleotides align to TRBD1. CDR1 and CDR2 (germline): SGHRS, YFSETQ. V was clipped by 0 bases and J by 10 bases; unmatched bases: 7. The CDR3 runs to 14 residues. CDR3 sequence (DNA): TGCGCCAGCAGCTTGGGACAGGGACCTACGGAGCAGTTCTTC. This codes for CASSLGQGPTEQFF.

This clone showed up just a few times. A read error is likely, as this CDR3 ends without the conserved phenylalanine or tryptophan. The DNA is left out, because the CDR3 cannot be placed on it with certainty; the CDR3 is given as TCRdb lists it. V gene TRBV27 combines with J gene TRBJ2-7; TRBD1, the table's D call, lacks a check against the DNA. The CDR3 has 8 amino acids, counting both end residues. Germline V gives CDR1 MNHEY, CDR2 SMNVEV (reference sequence). The CDR3 sequence: CASSSTPG.

The gene calls are TRBV30 and TRBJ2-2; the D is unclear. Germline V gene sequence: CDR1 GTSNPN, CDR2 SVGIG (reference sequence). Deletions cut 0 bases from V and 7 bases from J, with 12 bases between. The CDR3 consists of 14 residues. Here the CDR3 DNA reads TGTGCCTGGAGTGTAAGGACCCAAGGCGGGGAGCTGTTTTTT. It translates to CAWSVRTQGGELFF. Full variable domain (missing parts from reference TRBV30 and TRBJ2-2): SQTIHQWPATLVQPVGSPLSLECTVEGTSNPNLYWYRQAAGRGLQLLFYSVGIGQISSEVPQNLSASRPQDRQFILSSKKLLLSDSGFYLCAWSVRTQGGELFFGEGSRLTVL.

The V and J genes are TRBV6-1 and TRBJ2-7, with D perhaps matching TRBD1 (7 bases). Germline V gene data show CDR1 as MNHNS and CDR2 as SASEGT. Trimming shortened V by 3 bases and J by 7 bases, and 19 bases separated the two germline ends. CDR3 length: 15 amino acids. In DNA form, the CDR3 reads TGTGCCAGCAGTGACCCCAGACAGGGACTTAGGGAGCAGTACTTC. As protein: CASSDPRQGLREQYF.

The chain links TRBV6-1 to TRBJ2-5, with TRBD1 as a possible D gene (6 bases). The germline V gene encodes CDR1 MNHNS and CDR2 SASEGT. V was shortened by 2 bases and J by 2 bases, with 24 bases between the two germline ends. There are 19 residues in the CDR3. CDR3 amino acids: CASSERPLGAKRRQETQYF. The CDR3 nucleotides read TGTGCCAGCAGTGAACGGCCCCTGGGGGCAAAAAGGAGACAAGAGACCCAGTACTTC.

The chain has TRBV19 and TRBJ1-4, with no clear D. V shed 5 bases and J shed 3 bases, with 13 bases lying between them. This CDR3 is 15 amino acids long. Looked up from germline, CDR1 is LNHDA and CDR2 is SQIVND (reference sequence). CDR3 nucleotide sequence: TGTGCCAGTAGTGATGAGGCGACCCCTAATGAAAAACTGTTTTTT. Its translation is CASSDEATPNEKLFF. The complete variable domain, with remaining parts taken from reference TRBV19 and TRBJ1-4, reads DGGITQSPKYLFRKEGQNVTLSCEQNLNHDAMYWYRQDPGQGLRLIYYSQIVNDFQKGDIAEGYSVSREKKESFPLTVTSAQKNPTAFYLCASSDEATPNEKLFFGSGTQLSVL.

The V and J genes are TRBV29-1 and TRBJ2-7; 8 nucleotides match TRBD1. The CDR3 has 15 residues. The V and J ends lost 6 bases and 1 base, in that order; junction bases with no gene match: 11. Germline V gene sequence: CDR1 SQVTM, CDR2 ANQGSEA. CDR3 DNA sequence: TGCAGCGTGACCTTCACCCAGGGGGCGTCCTACGAGCAGTACTTC. Translation gives CSVTFTQGASYEQYF.

This clone was counted once. The CDR3 loop reads CASSLAGGPGTEQFF. CDR3 nucleotides: TGCGCCAGCAGCTTAGCGGGAGGGCCGGGGACTGAGCAGTTCTTC. V and J are TRBV5-1 and TRBJ2-1, with 10 nucleotides matching TRBD2. After removal of 2 bases from V and 9 bases from J, the junction contained 8 bases not matched to a gene. CDR3 length equals 15 residues. CDR1 is SGHRS, CDR2 YFSETQ, per germline.